These 27 T cell receptor beta chains were all obtained from the same sample, sequenced in a study of T cell responses to AZD1222 COVID-19 vaccine. Generated by immunoSEQ multiplex PCR, the TCRdb table keeps only in-frame clones and is missing some. The sample yields about 79,000 clones, 65% to 85% seen once. The sample here was peripheral blood, taken on day 0 of AZD1222 vaccination. All receptors come from an adult in good health.

V gene TRBV28 combines with J gene TRBJ1-5, with D hard to call. The CDR3 covers 14 residues. V lost 7 bases, J lost 3 bases, and 13 bases lay in between. Germline-derived CDR1 and CDR2 are MDHEN and SYDVKM. The DNA of the CDR3 is TGTGCCAGCAATCGGGAGTTTGACAATCAGCCCCAGCATTTT. Protein sequence: CASNREFDNQPQHF. Looking up the rest from reference TRBV28 and TRBJ1-5 gives the full variable domain: DVKVTQSSRYLVKRTGEKVFLECVQDMDHENMFWYRQDPGLGLRLIYFSYDVKMKEKGDIPEGYSVSREKKERFSLILESASTNQTSMYLCASNREFDNQPQHFGDGTRLSIL.

This clone came up once. The chain carries TRBV3-1 (or the pseudogene TRBV3-2) and TRBJ1-2; 10 bases fit TRBD1. Per germline, CDR1 LGHDT and CDR2 YNNKEL (reference sequence). With 5 bases clipped from V and 8 bases from J, the junction kept 11 bases outside the gene matches. The CDR3 runs 15 residues. The CDR3 here is CASSVVPGQGNGYTF. CDR3 nucleotide sequence: TGTGCCAGCAGCGTGGTGCCGGGACAGGGGAACGGCTACACCTTC.

This rearrangement joins TRBV4-1 to TRBJ1-4; the match to TRBD1 covers 7 bases. This CDR3 is 17 amino acids long. Germline V gives CDR1 MGHRA, CDR2 YSYEKL. V was clipped by 0 bases and J by 8 bases; unmatched bases: 12. The CDR3, as DNA: TGCGCCAGCAGCCAAGACCCCGACAGACAGGGAGGGGAAAAACTGTTTTTT. Protein: CASSQDPDRQGGEKLFF.

V is TRBV5-1 and J is TRBJ1-3; D is unclear. Trimming removed 0 bases from V and 0 bases from J, with 7 bases in between. Per the germline V gene, CDR1 is SGHRS and CDR2 is YFSETQ. This CDR3 contains 15 residues. CDR3 loop: CASSLAEDSGNTIYF. The CDR3 nucleotides are TGCGCCAGCAGCTTGGCCGAGGACTCTGGAAACACCATATATTTT.

This clone has a single count. The V and J genes are TRBV2 and TRBJ2-1, with D perhaps TRBD2 (7 bases). V lost 0 bases, J lost 9 bases, and 15 bases lay in between. CDR1 is SNHLY and CDR2 is FYNNEI in the germline V gene. The CDR3 consists of 15 residues. The chain's CDR3 is CASSEAVFAGAEQFF. CDR3 DNA sequence: TGTGCCAGCAGTGAAGCCGTTTTCGCGGGGGCTGAGCAGTTCTTC.

The chain combines TRBV4-1 with TRBJ1-4; tentatively, D is TRBD1 (5 bases). V lost 0 bases and J 10 bases, leaving 12 bases between the germline ends. From germline, CDR1 is MGHRA and CDR2 YSYEKL. The CDR3 is 14 amino acids. The DNA of the CDR3 is TGCGCCAGCAGCCAAGACCCCTTGGGGACAAAACTGTTTTTT. Translated: CASSQDPLGTKLFF.

The rearrangement links TRBV5-3 to TRBJ2-1; 9 positions agree with TRBD2. TRBV5-3 is an ORF for which the function is uncertain. CDR3 length: 14 amino acids. Trimming cost V 6 bases and J 5 bases; bases outside gene matches: 6. CDR3 in DNA: TGTGCCAGAACAGGAATAGCGGGGGACAATGAGCAGTTCTTC. It specifies CARTGIAGDNEQFF.

The chain employs TRBV13 and TRBJ2-5, with 8 bases fitting TRBD1. The CDR3 has 15 residues. Per germline, CDR1 PRHDT and CDR2 FYEKMQ (reference sequence). V lost 4 bases and J lost 5; bases outside the gene matches: 9. CDR3 bases: TGTGCCAGCAGCTCGAGACAGGGGCGAGGGGAGACCCAGTACTTC. This sequence encodes CASSSRQGRGETQYF.

This chain links TRBV24-1 with TRBJ2-5; 10 bases map to TRBD2. CDR1 is KGHDR and CDR2 is SFDVKD in the germline V gene. This CDR3 is 16 amino acids long. Unmatched junction bases numbered 7, after V lost 6 bases and J lost 1 base. In DNA form, the CDR3 reads TGTGCCACCAGTTCATCAGCTAGCGGGGGCCAAGAGACCCAGTACTTC. This sequence encodes CATSSSASGGQETQYF.

The chain couples TRBV29-1 to TRBJ1-3; possibly TRBD1 for D (6 bases). With 8 bases removed from V and 4 bases from J, the gap between germline ends came to 15 bases. Germline V gene sequence: CDR1 SQVTM, CDR2 ANQGSEA. CDR3 size: 13 residues. CDR3 loop: CSSRGVEGNTIYF. Written as DNA, the CDR3 is TGCAGCTCGAGGGGGGTGGAAGGAAACACCATATATTTT.

The rearrangement uses TRBV5-1 and TRBJ1-3; TRBD1 matches 8 bases. There are 14 residues in the CDR3. The V segment lost 6 bases and the J segment 2 bases; nucleotides outside the gene matches: 4. Looked up from germline, CDR1 is SGHRS and CDR2 is YFSETQ. The CDR3 sequence is CASTPDRAGNTIYF. CDR3 coding DNA: TGCGCCAGCACCCCGGACAGGGCTGGAAACACCATATATTTT.

This clone was counted a few times. The chain combines TRBV6-6 with TRBJ2-2, with D perhaps TRBD1 (5 bases). V was pared by 5 bases and J by 0 bases, with 10 bases between. Germline CDR1 is MNHNY and CDR2 is SVGAGI (reference sequence). This CDR3 contains 15 residues. In nucleotides, the CDR3 is TGTGCCAGCAGTCCCAGGGCCTCGAACACCGGGGAGCTGTTTTTT. This codes for CASSPRASNTGELFF.

The V gene is TRBV28, the J gene TRBJ1-5; TRBD1 matches 11 bases. This CDR3 spans 14 amino acids. V lost 6 bases, J lost 6 bases, and 4 bases stayed unmatched. Germline assignment: CDR1 MDHEN and CDR2 SYDVKM. The DNA of the CDR3 is TGTGCCAGCAGGGGACAGGGGGTGGGTCAGCCCCAGCATTTT. Translated, it gives CASRGQGVGQPQHF.

The chain couples TRBV7-5 to TRBJ2-2; no DNA check was done on the table's D call, TRBD2. TRBV7-5 is annotated as a pseudogene. This CDR3 is built from 13 residues. In nucleotides, the CDR3 is TGTGTCAGAAGCAGAAACTATACCGGGGAGCTGTTTTTT. Protein product: CVRSRNYTGELFF.

The rearrangement joins TRBV5-1 to TRBJ2-2; possibly TRBD2 for D (6 bases). V lost 0 bases, J lost 3 bases, and 9 bases lay in between. The CDR3 runs to 15 residues. Germline-derived CDR1 and CDR2 are SGHRS and YFSETQ. In DNA form, the CDR3 reads TGCGCCAGCAGCTTGGTCGGGGGATACACCGGGGAGCTGTTTTTT. Amino acids: CASSLVGGYTGELFF. The entire variable domain, with the rest obtained from reference TRBV5-1 and TRBJ2-2, is as follows: KAGVTQTPRYLIKTRGQQVTLSCSPISGHRSVSWYQQTPGQGLQFLFEYFSETQRNKGNFPGRFSGRQFSNSRSEMNVSTLELGDSALYLCASSLVGGYTGELFFGEGSRLTVL.

This chain uses TRBV5-1 with TRBJ2-1; D is tentatively TRBD1 or TRBD2 (5 bases each). V was shortened by 7 bases and J by 8 bases, with 13 bases between the two germline ends. There are 12 residues in the CDR3. The germline V gene encodes CDR1 SGHRS and CDR2 YFSETQ. For the CDR3, the DNA is TGCGCCAGCGGCAAAGGGGACGATGAGCAGTTCTTC. As protein: CASGKGDDEQFF.

This clone was counted many times. The CDR3 DNA sequence: TGTGCCAGCAGTGAATTCGGGGACAGAGATGAAAAACTGTTTTTT. It is translated as CASSEFGDRDEKLFF. This rearrangement joins TRBV6-1 to TRBJ1-4; 7 bases align to TRBD1. CDR3 size: 15 residues. Germline V CDR1 and CDR2: MNHNS, SASEGT. The ends lost 2 bases at V and 6 bases at J; junction bases unmatched: 6.

The sample holds one count of this clone. Within the sample, other DNA sequences also encode this same CDR3. The chain couples TRBV7-9 to TRBJ1-1, with 10 bases fitting TRBD1. Germline loops: CDR1 SEHNR, CDR2 FQNEAQ (reference sequence). Losses at the gene ends were 5 bases for V and 6 bases for J; bases not matched to a gene: 6. This CDR3 comprises 14 residues. The DNA for the CDR3 is TGTGCCAGCAGCCTGACAGGGGGCCGGGCTGAAGCTTTCTTT. It is translated as CASSLTGGRAEAFF.

V gene TRBV5-5 combines with J gene TRBJ2-7; 8 bases map to TRBD1. From germline, CDR1 is SGHKS and CDR2 YYEKEE (reference sequence). This CDR3 contains 18 residues. V was clipped by 2 bases and J by 1 base; unmatched bases: 14. CDR3 DNA sequence: TGTGCCAGCAGCTTAGGTTCGGGGTGGCAGGGGGCTTCCTACGAGCAGTACTTC. It codes for CASSLGSGWQGASYEQYF. The full variable domain, its missing parts supplied by reference TRBV5-5 and TRBJ2-7, is DAGVTQSPTHLIKTRGQQVTLRCSPISGHKSVSWYQQVLGQGPQFIFQYYEKEERGRGNFPDRFSARQFPNYSSELNVNALLLGDSALYLCASSLGSGWQGASYEQYFGPGTRLTVT.

The chain combines TRBV11-2 with TRBJ2-7; D is tentatively TRBD1 or TRBD2 (7 bases each). The V and J ends lost 8 bases and 7 bases respectively, with 18 bases between them. The CDR3 sequence is 13 residues long. Germline V gene data show CDR1 as SGHAT and CDR2 as FQNNGV. CDR3: CASSSGGEGEQYF. As DNA, the CDR3 is TGTGCCAGCTCCTCAGGGGGGGAGGGGGAGCAGTACTTC.

The V gene is TRBV9, the J gene TRBJ2-7, with D possibly being TRBD2 (5 bases). The V gene's germline CDR1 is SGDLS and CDR2 YYNGEE. There are 13 residues in the CDR3. The V gene lost 2 bases and the J gene lost 7 bases, with 13 bases spanning the gap. CDR3 bases: TGTGCCAGCAGCGTGACCCATACGGGAGAGCAGTACTTC. Protein sequence: CASSVTHTGEQYF. Combining the CDR3 with reference TRBV9 and TRBJ2-7 gives the whole variable domain DSGVTQTPKHLITATGQRVTLRCSPRSGDLSVYWYQQSLDQGLQFLIQYYNGEERAKGNILERFSAQQFPDLHSELNLSSLELGDSALYFCASSVTHTGEQYFGPGTRLTVT.

This chain uses TRBV10-1 with TRBJ2-2; tentative D call: TRBD2 (6 bases). There are 15 residues in the CDR3. The V gene's germline CDR1 is WNHNN and CDR2 SYGVQD (reference sequence). V shed 4 bases and J shed 1 base, with 10 bases lying between them. CDR3 nucleotides: TGCGCCAGCAGTGGTTCAGCGGGGAACACCGGGGAGCTGTTTTTT. This gives the protein CASSGSAGNTGELFF.

V usage is TRBV11-2 and J usage is TRBJ1-6; D is possibly TRBD1 (6 bases). V lost 3 bases, J lost 5 bases, and 8 bases lay in between. The CDR3 sequence is 14 residues long. Germline lookup yields CDR1 SGHAT and CDR2 FQNNGV. The DNA of the CDR3 is TGTGCCAGCAGCTTGCGACAGGATAATTCACCCCTCCACTTT. Translation: CASSLRQDNSPLHF.

The chain is built from TRBV3-1 (or the pseudogene TRBV3-2) and TRBJ1-1; the match to TRBD1 covers 9 bases. V shed 8 bases, J shed 1 base, and the junction held 2 bases outside the gene matches. The CDR3 runs to 13 residues. Germline CDR1 reads LGHDT; CDR2 reads YNNKEL (reference sequence). DNA for the CDR3: TGTGCCAGCGCGGACAGGGGGAACACTGAAGCTTTCTTT. The encoded protein is CASADRGNTEAFF.

The chain carries TRBV30 and TRBJ1-6, with TRBD1 as a possible D gene (5 bases). The CDR3 extends over 14 amino acids. V was pared by 4 bases and J by 6 bases, with 13 bases between. Germline CDR1 reads GTSNPN; CDR2 reads SVGIG (reference sequence). For the CDR3, the DNA is TGTGCCTGGAATCGAGGGGTCTTTAATTCACCCCTCCACTTT. The encoded protein is CAWNRGVFNSPLHF.

The chain carries TRBV18 and TRBJ1-3; TRBD1 is a possible D gene (5 bases). Trimming cost V 6 bases and J 0 bases, with 15 bases left between them. The CDR3 spans 16 residues. Germline CDR1 and CDR2: KGHSH and LQKENI. CDR3 protein: CASSERSGSSGNTIYF. The CDR3 DNA is TGTGCCAGCTCGGAGAGATCAGGGTCCTCTGGAAACACCATATATTTT.

The chain employs TRBV29-1 and TRBJ2-3; TRBD2 matches at 9 bases. The junction had 4 bases not matched to a gene; V was cut back by 1 base and J by 5 bases. This CDR3 has 14 residues. Germline V lookup: CDR1 SQVTM, CDR2 ANQGSEA. The chain's CDR3 is CSVEVSGGGDTQYF. The CDR3 DNA sequence: TGCAGCGTTGAAGTTAGCGGGGGTGGAGATACGCAGTATTTT.